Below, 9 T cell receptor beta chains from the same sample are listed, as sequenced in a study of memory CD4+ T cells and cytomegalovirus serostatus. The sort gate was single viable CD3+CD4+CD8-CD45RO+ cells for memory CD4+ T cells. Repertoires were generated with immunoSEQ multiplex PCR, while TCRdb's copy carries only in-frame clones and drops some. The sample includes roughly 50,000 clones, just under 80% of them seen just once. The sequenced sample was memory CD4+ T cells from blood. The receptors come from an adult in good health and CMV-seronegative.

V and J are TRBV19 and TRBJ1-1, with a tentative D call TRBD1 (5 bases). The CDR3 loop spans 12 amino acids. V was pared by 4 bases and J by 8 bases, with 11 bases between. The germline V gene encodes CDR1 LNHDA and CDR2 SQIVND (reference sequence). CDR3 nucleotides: TGTGCCAGTAGTACGGGACCAACCGAAGCTTTCTTT. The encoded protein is CASSTGPTEAFF.

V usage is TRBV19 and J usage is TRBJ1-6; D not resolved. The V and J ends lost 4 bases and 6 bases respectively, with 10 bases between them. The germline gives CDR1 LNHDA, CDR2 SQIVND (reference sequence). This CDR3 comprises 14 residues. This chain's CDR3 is CASSNNGLNSPLHF. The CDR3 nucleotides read TGTGCCAGTAGTAATAACGGACTTAATTCACCCCTCCACTTT.

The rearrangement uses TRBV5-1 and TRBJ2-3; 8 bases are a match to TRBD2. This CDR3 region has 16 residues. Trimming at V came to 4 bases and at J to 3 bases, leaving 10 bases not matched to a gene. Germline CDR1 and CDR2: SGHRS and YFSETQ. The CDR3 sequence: CASSPVERENTDTQYF. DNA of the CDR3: TGCGCCAGCAGCCCGGTGGAGCGGGAGAATACAGATACGCAGTATTTT.

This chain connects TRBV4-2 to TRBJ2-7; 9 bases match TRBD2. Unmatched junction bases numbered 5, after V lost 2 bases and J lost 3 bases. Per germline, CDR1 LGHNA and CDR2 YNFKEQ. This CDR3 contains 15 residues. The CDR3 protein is CASSQQRGANYEQYF. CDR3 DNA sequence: TGTGCCAGCAGCCAACAGCGGGGGGCCAACTACGAGCAGTACTTC.

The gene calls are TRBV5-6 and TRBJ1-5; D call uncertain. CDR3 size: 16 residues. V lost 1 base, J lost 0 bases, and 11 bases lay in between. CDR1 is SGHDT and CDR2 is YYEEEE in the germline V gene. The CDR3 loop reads CASSLYGDLSNQPQHF. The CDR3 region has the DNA TGTGCCAGCAGCTTGTATGGTGACCTTAGCAATCAGCCCCAGCATTTT.

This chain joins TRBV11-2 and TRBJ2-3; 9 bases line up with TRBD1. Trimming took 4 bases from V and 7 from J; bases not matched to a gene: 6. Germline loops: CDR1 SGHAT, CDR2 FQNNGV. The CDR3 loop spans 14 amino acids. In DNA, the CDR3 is TGTGCCAGCAGCTACGGGACAGGGCAATATACGCAGTATTTT. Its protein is CASSYGTGQYTQYF.

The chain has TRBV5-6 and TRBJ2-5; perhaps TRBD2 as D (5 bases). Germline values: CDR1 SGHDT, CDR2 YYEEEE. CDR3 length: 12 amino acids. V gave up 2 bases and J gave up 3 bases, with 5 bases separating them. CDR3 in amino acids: CASSFGEETQYF. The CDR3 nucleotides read TGTGCCAGCAGCTTCGGGGAAGAGACCCAGTACTTC.

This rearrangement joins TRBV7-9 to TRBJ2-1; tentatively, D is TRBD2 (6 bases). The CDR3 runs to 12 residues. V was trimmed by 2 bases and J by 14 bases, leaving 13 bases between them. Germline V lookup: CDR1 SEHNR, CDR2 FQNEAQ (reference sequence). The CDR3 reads CASSLTSPLEFF. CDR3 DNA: TGTGCCAGCAGCTTAACTAGCCCCCTCGAGTTCTTC.

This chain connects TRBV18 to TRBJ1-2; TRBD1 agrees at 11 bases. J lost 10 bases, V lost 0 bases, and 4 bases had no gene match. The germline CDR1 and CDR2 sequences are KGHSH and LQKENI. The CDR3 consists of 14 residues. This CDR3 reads CASSPPAGQGVYTF. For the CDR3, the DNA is TGTGCCAGCTCACCACCGGCGGGACAGGGGGTCTACACCTTC.